The following is a T cell receptor beta chain sequence with its context. Its antigen remains unknown. These data originate in a study of post-analysis software for immune sequencing data. At the level of the study: The cohort encompassed relapsing-remitting, secondary progressive and progressive-relapsing multiple sclerosis disease courses. General study points: The study found TRBV5-6, TRBV5-1 and TRBV20-1 among several TRBV segments more frequent in patients than controls. Comparison with controls showed significantly lower normalized Chao1 diversity in multiple sclerosis patients. By F measure, samples from a shared preparation batch strongly co-clustered.

The germline V gene encodes CDR1 SNHLY and CDR2 FYNNEI. The CDR3 consists of 14 residues. V gave up 10 bases and J gave up 0 bases, with 12 bases separating them. Unique molecular identifiers were present in the TCR beta cDNA libraries. TCRdb processed the PCR reads anew with MiXCR; each CDR3 protein has one entry. Here the sample spans some 800,000 distinct CDR3 sequences, approximately 44% being singletons. This sequence joins TRBV2 and TRBJ2-2, with a tentative D call TRBD2 (5 bases). This TCR was recovered from a girl aged 5 to 17 with multiple sclerosis. The sample was blood. CDR3 loop: CAIRDLSNTGELFF. The CDR3 coding sequence is TGTGCCATACGGGATCTATCGAACACCGGGGAGCTGTTTTTT. Full variable domain (outside the CDR3, taken from reference TRBV2 and TRBJ2-2): EPEVTQTPSHQVTQMGQEVILRCVPISNHLYFYWYRQILGQKVEFLVSFYNNEISEKSEIFDDQFSVERPDGSNFTLKIRSTKLEDSAMYFCAIRDLSNTGELFFGEGSRLTVL.